One sample yielded the 3 T cell receptor beta chains listed below, sequenced in a study of patients and donors after allogeneic stem cell transplantation. In TCRdb, the RT-PCR reads were re-called with MiXCR into one record per CDR3 protein. The table lists about 70,000 distinct CDR3 sequences, 26% of them singletons. The sample comprised blood, either unsorted or a sorted T cell fraction (not recorded which). These receptors originate from a human donor who was either an allogeneic HSCT recipient or a stem cell or donor lymphocyte infusion donor (not recorded which). It is not recorded whose cells these are; they may come from a transplant donor.

This clonotype was observed a few times. The chain recombines TRBV12-3 or TRBV12-4 with TRBJ2-3, with D perhaps TRBD2 (6 bases). This CDR3 comprises 14 residues. V was pared by 1 base and J by 2 bases, with 7 bases between. The chain's CDR3 is CASSLVADTDTQYF. DNA of the CDR3: TGTGCCAGCAGTTTAGTAGCGGACACAGATACGCAGTATTTT.

V gene TRBV27 combines with J gene TRBJ2-3, with 12 bases lining up with TRBD2. Germline assignment: CDR1 MNHEY and CDR2 SMNVEV (reference sequence). The ends lost 8 bases at V and 1 base at J; junction bases unmatched: 13. The CDR3 runs 18 residues. CDR3 nucleotide sequence: TGTGCCAGCGGCCGCCCTAGCGGGAGGGCCTTACGCACAGATACGCAGTATTTT. Its protein product is CASGRPSGRALRTDTQYF.

V usage is TRBV20-1 and J usage is TRBJ1-2; D unclear. The CDR3 extends over 13 amino acids. CDR1 DFQATT and CDR2 SNEGSKA come from the germline V gene (reference sequence). V was pared by 3 bases and J by 3 bases, with 11 bases between. The DNA for the CDR3 is TGCAGTGCTAGTTCCACGAACCACTATGGCTACACCTTC. It encodes CSASSTNHYGYTF.